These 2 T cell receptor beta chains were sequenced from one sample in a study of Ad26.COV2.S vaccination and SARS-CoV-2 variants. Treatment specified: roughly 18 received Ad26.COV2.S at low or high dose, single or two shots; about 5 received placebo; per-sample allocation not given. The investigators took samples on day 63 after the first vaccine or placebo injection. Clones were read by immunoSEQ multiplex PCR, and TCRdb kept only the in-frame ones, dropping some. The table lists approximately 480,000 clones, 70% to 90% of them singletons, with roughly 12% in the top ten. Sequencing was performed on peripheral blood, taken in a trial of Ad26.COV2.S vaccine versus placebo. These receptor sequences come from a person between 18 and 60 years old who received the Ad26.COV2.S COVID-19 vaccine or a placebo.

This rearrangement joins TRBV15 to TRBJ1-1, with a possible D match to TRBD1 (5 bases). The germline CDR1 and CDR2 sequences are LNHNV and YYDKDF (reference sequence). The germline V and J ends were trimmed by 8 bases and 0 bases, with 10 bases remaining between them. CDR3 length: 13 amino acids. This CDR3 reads CATERQMNTEAFF. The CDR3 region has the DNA TGTGCCACCGAGCGACAGATGAACACTGAAGCTTTCTTT.

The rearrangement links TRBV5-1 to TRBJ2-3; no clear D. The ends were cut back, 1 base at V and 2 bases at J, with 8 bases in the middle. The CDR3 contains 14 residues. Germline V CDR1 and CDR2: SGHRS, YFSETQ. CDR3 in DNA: TGCGCCAGCAGCTTGAGCCTCTCCACAGATACGCAGTATTTT. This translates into CASSLSLSTDTQYF. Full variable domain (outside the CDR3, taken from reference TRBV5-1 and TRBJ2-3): KAGVTQTPRYLIKTRGQQVTLSCSPISGHRSVSWYQQTPGQGLQFLFEYFSETQRNKGNFPGRFSGRQFSNSRSEMNVSTLELGDSALYLCASSLSLSTDTQYFGPGTRLTVL.